Each of the 14 T cell receptor beta chains below was sequenced from the same sample in a study of shared T cell receptors in the human thymus. Using immunoSEQ multiplex PCR, the repertoire was profiled, and TCRdb retains in-frame clones only, with some absent. The sample holds some 700,000 clones, around 85% seen once. In addition, the sample was reused for a study of human thymus T cells.

Sequenced material: thymocytes. These receptor sequences come from a girl under three years old with a congenital heart defect.

The chain carries TRBV7-9 and TRBJ2-3; D possibly corresponds to TRBD1 (6 bases). The CDR3 covers 14 residues. Trimming pared 5 bases from V and 4 bases from J, leaving 13 bases between. CDR1 and CDR2 from the germline V gene are SEHNR and FQNEAQ (reference sequence). Here the CDR3 reads CASSLTGSPDTQYF. In nucleotides, the CDR3 is TGTGCCAGCAGCCTGACAGGCAGCCCAGATACGCAGTATTTT. The full variable domain, in which reference TRBV7-9 and TRBJ2-3 provide the parts outside the CDR3, is DTGVSQNPRHKITKRGQNVTFRCDPISEHNRLYWYRQTLGQGPEFLTYFQNEAQLEKSRLLSDRFSAERPKGSFSTLEIQRTEQGDSAMYLCASSLTGSPDTQYFGPGTRLTVL.

The rearrangement joins TRBV2 to TRBJ1-2, with D hard to call. This CDR3 has 13 amino acids. The V gene lost 4 bases and the J gene lost 2 bases, with 8 bases spanning the gap. CDR1 and CDR2 from the germline V gene are SNHLY and FYNNEI. CDR3 nucleotides: TGTGCCAGCAGTGTTATACAGAACTATGGCTACACCTTC. This codes for CASSVIQNYGYTF. Full variable domain (rest looked up from reference TRBV2 and TRBJ1-2): EPEVTQTPSHQVTQMGQEVILRCVPISNHLYFYWYRQILGQKVEFLVSFYNNEISEKSEIFDDQFSVERPDGSNFTLKIRSTKLEDSAMYFCASSVIQNYGYTFGSGTRLTVV.

The chain links TRBV2 to TRBJ2-3, with 7 bases matching TRBD2. The CDR3 runs to 16 residues. V shed 4 bases, J shed 2 bases, and the junction held 9 bases outside the gene matches. Germline values: CDR1 SNHLY, CDR2 FYNNEI. The CDR3 loop reads CASSVPSGGNTDTQYF. The DNA for the CDR3 is TGTGCCAGCAGTGTTCCCTCGGGGGGTAACACAGATACGCAGTATTTT.

The chain joins TRBV5-1 to TRBJ1-2; the match to TRBD1 covers 8 bases. The J segment lost 4 bases and the V segment lost 7 bases, leaving 9 bases of the junction unmatched. Per the germline V gene, CDR1 is SGHRS and CDR2 is YFSETQ. The CDR3 covers 14 residues. The CDR3 region has the DNA TGCGCCAGCCGAGGGGGCGACAGGGGCTATGGCTACACCTTC. This codes for CASRGGDRGYGYTF.

The J gene is TRBJ2-1, the V gene TRBV9; TRBD2 is a possible D gene (5 bases). Germline V gene lookup returns CDR1 SGDLS and CDR2 YYNGEE. The CDR3 is 14 amino acids. The V and J ends lost 4 bases and 7 bases respectively, with 15 bases between them. The CDR3 nucleotides are TGTGCCAGCAGCAACGGGATTCGCGGGAATGAGCAGTTCTTC. Its translation is CASSNGIRGNEQFF.

The V call is TRBV28, the J call TRBJ1-2; unclear D gene. Trimming took off 4 bases at V and 7 bases at J, with 10 bases between the two ends. This CDR3 region has 12 residues. Germline V lookup: CDR1 MDHEN, CDR2 SYDVKM. The CDR3 protein is CASSYRVGGYTF. The CDR3 coding sequence is TGTGCCAGCAGTTATCGGGTGGGTGGCTACACCTTC.

The rearrangement links TRBV9 to TRBJ1-3, with D possibly matching TRBD1 (5 bases). The V gene's germline CDR1 is SGDLS and CDR2 YYNGEE. V lost 0 bases to trimming and J lost 8 bases, with 12 bases between them. The length of the CDR3 is 14 residues. The CDR3 coding sequence is TGTGCCAGCAGCGTAGAAAGCGGGGCCGACACCATATATTTT. This encodes CASSVESGADTIYF.

The V and J genes are TRBV7-2 and TRBJ2-1, with 7 bases matching TRBD2. V lost 5 bases, J lost 8 bases, and 12 bases stayed unmatched. The CDR3 runs to 15 residues. CDR1 and CDR2 from the germline V gene are SGHTA and FQGNSA. This CDR3 reads CASSPRGDDYDEQFF. The CDR3 DNA reads as TGTGCCAGCAGCCCCCGGGGGGACGACTATGATGAGCAGTTCTTC. Together with reference TRBV7-2 and TRBJ2-1, the CDR3 gives the full variable domain: GAGVSQSPSNKVTEKGKDVELRCDPISGHTALYWYRQSLGQGLEFLIYFQGNSAPDKSGLPSDRFSAERTGGSVSTLTIQRTQQEDSAVYLCASSPRGDDYDEQFFGPGTRLTVL.

The V and J genes are TRBV18 and TRBJ2-5; maybe TRBD2 (5 bases). CDR3 length: 14 residues. V was trimmed by 1 base and J by 3 bases, leaving 9 bases between them. CDR1 KGHSH and CDR2 LQKENI come from the germline V gene. The CDR3 sequence: CASSPRTEKETQYF. In DNA form, the CDR3 reads TGTGCCAGCTCACCACGGACTGAAAAAGAGACCCAGTACTTC.

The chain combines TRBV10-3 with TRBJ1-2, with 8 bases aligning to TRBD1. V lost 7 bases to trimming and J lost 8 bases; unmatched junction nucleotides: 12. CDR1 is ENHRY and CDR2 is SYGVKD in the germline V gene. This CDR3 is built from 14 residues. The DNA of the CDR3 is TGTGCCATCACTAGAGGACAGGGCTTGTTCGGCTACACCTTC. The encoded protein is CAITRGQGLFGYTF.

This clone has just a few counts. This sequence joins TRBV27 and TRBJ2-3; 14 bases are a match to TRBD2. After removal of 5 bases from V and 2 bases from J, the junction contained 9 bases not matched to a gene. Germline lookup yields CDR1 MNHEY and CDR2 SMNVEV (reference sequence). The CDR3 has 18 amino acids. The CDR3 region is CASSPTGTSGGNTDTQYF. The CDR3 DNA follows: TGTGCCAGCAGTCCAACCGGGACTAGCGGGGGAAACACAGATACGCAGTATTTT.

The rearrangement uses TRBV5-1 and TRBJ1-1, with a possible D match to TRBD1 (5 bases). The CDR3 runs to 13 residues. Per the germline V gene, CDR1 is SGHRS and CDR2 is YFSETQ. Trimming left V 5 bases short and J 5 bases short, with 13 bases between. In DNA, the CDR3 is TGCGCCAGCAGTGGAGGGGATAAAACTGAAGCTTTCTTT. Its translation: CASSGGDKTEAFF.

For this clone: Within the sample, other DNA sequences also encode this same CDR3. CDR3 bases: TGTGCCAGCAGTGAAAGGACAGGGGACTACGAGCAGTACTTC. This gives the protein CASSERTGDYEQYF. The chain joins TRBV6-1 to TRBJ2-7; 9 nucleotides align to TRBD1. The CDR3 covers 14 residues. Germline values: CDR1 MNHNS, CDR2 SASEGT. V lost 2 bases to trimming and J lost 3 bases; unmatched junction nucleotides: 2.

This chain joins TRBV4-3 and TRBJ2-4; 12 nucleotides match TRBD2. V was pared by 6 bases and J by 5 bases, with 23 bases of the junction left unmatched. Per the germline V gene, CDR1 is LGHNA and CDR2 is YSLEER. This CDR3 contains 21 residues. The chain's CDR3 is CASSPSSGGAGIVFSQNIQYF. In nucleotides, the CDR3 is TGCGCCAGCAGTCCCTCTAGCGGGGGGGCCGGTATCGTATTTAGCCAAAACATTCAGTACTTC.